These T cell receptor beta chains were read from a single sample in a study of T cell responses to AZD1222 COVID-19 vaccine. Libraries were prepared by immunoSEQ multiplex PCR; TCRdb keeps only in-frame clonotypes and omits some of them. The sample consists of more than 120,000 clones, approximately 89% of them appearing once. Sequenced here: peripheral blood, sampled 28 days after the second AZD1222 dose. These receptors originate from an adult who received the AZD1222 COVID-19 vaccine. Each CDR3 is given with its conserved first and last residue. The order of the fields is D gene, clone size, J gene, V gene, CDR3 protein, CDR3 DNA. The D gene is left open where the match is weak. Clone size is given for some rows only: seen once, a few or many times, or a class if the clone is expanded.

NA,NA,TRBJ2-2,TRBV20-1,CSASSNTGELFF,TGCAGTGCTAGTTCGAACACCGGGGAGCTGTTTTTT
NA,NA,TRBJ2-7,TRBV9,CASSVGGAFVSEQYF,TGTGCCAGCAGCGTAGGGGGGGCTTTTGTGAGTGAGCAGTACTTC
NA,NA,TRBJ1-1,TRBV4-1,CAGSQELREGTEAFF,TGCGCCGGCAGCCAAGAACTTCGAGAGGGCACTGAAGCTTTCTTT
NA,few,TRBJ1-2,TRBV7-9,CASSYGQSTYYGYTF,TGTGCCAGCAGCTACGGACAGTCCACCTACTATGGCTACACCTTC
NA,NA,TRBJ2-3,TRBV7-9,CASSPVYNTDTQYF,TGTGCCAGCAGCCCCGTCTACAACACAGATACGCAGTATTTT
NA,NA,TRBJ2-7,TRBV10-3,CAIMGQYEQYF,TGTGCCATCATGGGGCAGTACGAGCAGTACTTC
NA,many,TRBJ2-6,TRBV21-1,CASIFRVSGANVLTF,TGTGCCAGCATATTCAGGGTCTCTGGGGCCAACGTCCTGACTTTC
NA,many,TRBJ1-6,TRBV14,CASSPQQGTGSPLHF,TGTGCCAGCAGCCCTCAACAGGGAACAGGTTCACCCCTCCACTTT
NA,NA,TRBJ2-2,TRBV24-1,CATSDTQGSVVTGELFF,TGTGCCACCAGTGATACCCAGGGGAGCGTGGTCACCGGGGAGCTGTTTTTT
NA,NA,TRBJ1-2,TRBV4-2,CASSPEGRDGYTF,TGTGCCAGCAGCCCCGAAGGCAGAGACGGCTACACCTTC
TRBD2,NA,TRBJ2-7,TRBV6-5,CASRPGGSYEQYF,TGTGCCAGCAGACCGGGGGGAAGCTACGAGCAGTACTTC
NA,NA,TRBJ1-1,TRBV28,CASSQILGRVATEAFF,TGTGCCAGCAGTCAGATCCTGGGCCGCGTTGCCACTGAAGCTTTCTTT
TRBD2,NA,TRBJ2-7,TRBV7-2,CASSLSGMGVGEQYF,TGTGCCAGCAGCCTTAGCGGGATGGGGGTAGGCGAGCAGTACTTC
NA,NA,TRBJ2-2,TRBV7-2,CASSLGGGGTVTGELFF,TGTGCCAGCAGCCTAGGGGGTGGAGGGACGGTGACCGGGGAGCTGTTTTTT
TRBD2,once,TRBJ2-1,TRBV27,CASSSTGLPHVNEQFF,TGTGCCAGCAGTTCCACGGGACTACCCCATGTTAATGAGCAGTTCTTC
TRBD2,NA,TRBJ2-7,TRBV6-2/TRBV6-3,CASSRYQRDTYEQYF,TGTGCCAGCAGTCGGTACCAGCGGGATACCTACGAGCAGTACTTC
NA,NA,TRBJ2-7,TRBV23-1,CASSQIICKSSYEQYF,TGCGCCAGCAGTCAAATCATTTGTAAAAGCTCCTACGAGCAGTACTTC
NA,NA,TRBJ2-1,TRBV19,CASGYGGGEQFF,TGTGCCAGTGGATATGGGGGCGGTGAGCAGTTCTTC
TRBD1,once,TRBJ2-3,TRBV28,CASSFGQGGPTGDTQYF,TGTGCCAGCAGTTTCGGACAGGGAGGCCCCACGGGAGATACGCAGTATTTT
NA,NA,TRBJ1-1,TRBV2,CASSPHEEAFF,TGTGCCAGCAGTCCACACGAAGAAGCTTTCTTT
NA,NA,TRBJ1-1,TRBV2,CASSPRGDTEAFF,TGTGCCAGCAGTCCACGGGGGGACACTGAAGCTTTCTTT
NA,NA,TRBJ2-1,TRBV4-1,CASSQYNEQFF,TGCGCCAGCAGCCAATACAATGAGCAGTTCTTC
NA,NA,TRBJ2-1,TRBV9,CASSQGGAGYNEQFF,TGTGCCAGCAGCCAGGGGGGGGCAGGGTACAATGAGCAGTTCTTC
NA,NA,TRBJ2-7,TRBV7-8,CASSFGASSYEQYF,TGTGCCAGCAGCTTCGGCGCCAGCTCCTACGAGCAGTACTTC
TRBD1,once,TRBJ1-2,TRBV7-8,CASSLGQGEGGYTF,TGTGCCAGCAGCTTAGGACAGGGAGAAGGTGGCTACACCTTC
NA,NA,TRBJ2-6,TRBV4-3,CASSQDHRYAGGANVLTF,TGCGCCAGCAGCCAAGATCATAGGTATGCAGGTGGGGCCAACGTCCTGACTTTC
TRBD1,few,TRBJ1-4,TRBV28,CASSGPGGNNEKLFF,TGTGCCAGCAGCGGACCAGGGGGCAACAATGAAAAACTGTTTTTT
NA,NA,TRBJ2-5,TRBV7-2,CASSLSGAQETQYF,TGTGCCAGCAGCTTATCAGGGGCACAAGAGACCCAGTACTTC
TRBD1,NA,TRBJ1-3,TRBV19,CASSSPGQGFSGNTIYF,TGTGCCAGTAGTTCTCCGGGACAGGGCTTCTCTGGAAACACCATATATTTT
NA,NA,TRBJ1-1,TRBV21-1,CASRGEHANTEAFF,TGTGCCAGCAGAGGGGAACACGCGAACACTGAAGCTTTCTTT
NA,NA,TRBJ2-1,TRBV2,CASSSGRKSSYNEQFF,TGTGCCAGCAGTAGTGGACGGAAAAGCTCCTACAATGAGCAGTTCTTC
NA,NA,TRBJ1-2,TRBV4-1,CASSQVHTGVGGYTF,TGCGCCAGCAGCCAAGTCCACACAGGAGTGGGGGGCTACACCTTC
NA,NA,TRBJ1-1,TRBV7-5,CARSYPSTSNTEAFF,TGTGCCAGAAGCTATCCGTCGACCAGTAACACTGAAGCTTTCTTT
TRBD1,NA,TRBJ1-2,TRBV30,CASKRGSTGVGYGYTF,TGTGCCTCAAAAAGAGGATCGACAGGGGTGGGCTATGGCTACACCTTC
NA,NA,TRBJ2-3,TRBV11-3,CASSLRGGTGTDTQYF,TGTGCCAGCAGCCTTAGAGGGGGGACAGGCACAGATACGCAGTATTTT
NA,NA,TRBJ1-1,TRBV7-9,CASSLGGTNTEAFF,TGTGCCAGCAGCTTGGGAGGGACGAACACTGAAGCTTTCTTT
NA,NA,TRBJ2-5,TRBV11-3,CASSLGGTETQYF,TGTGCCAGCAGCTTAGGCGGGACGGAGACCCAGTACTTC
NA,NA,TRBJ2-1,TRBV5-1,CASSLSPSGLSSYNEQFF,TGCGCCAGCAGCTTATCCCCTAGTGGGCTGAGCTCCTACAATGAGCAGTTCTTC
NA,NA,TRBJ1-5,TRBV11-2,CASSLGIPSNQPQHF,TGTGCCAGCAGCTTAGGGATACCTAGCAATCAGCCCCAGCATTTT
NA,NA,TRBJ2-5,TRBV2,CASDVRKTQYF,TGTGCCAGCGACGTCAGGAAGACCCAGTACTTC
NA,NA,TRBJ1-1,TRBV10-1,CASRQEFNTEAFF,TGCGCCAGCAGACAGGAATTTAACACTGAAGCTTTCTTT
NA,NA,TRBJ1-1,TRBV5-4,CASSRPVNTEAFF,TGTGCCAGCAGCCGTCCGGTTAACACTGAAGCTTTCTTT
TRBD1,once,TRBJ1-1,TRBV28,CASSFNPTGRNTEAFF,TGTGCCAGCAGTTTCAACCCGACAGGGAGGAACACTGAAGCTTTCTTT
TRBD1,NA,TRBJ1-5,TRBV6-6,CASRGDRLYQPQHF,TGTGCCAGCAGGGGGGACAGGCTCTATCAGCCCCAGCATTTT
NA,NA,TRBJ1-2,TRBV25-1,CASTPSAFNYGYTF,TGTGCCAGCACCCCATCCGCTTTCAACTATGGCTACACCTTC
TRBD2,NA,TRBJ2-5,TRBV14,CASSPLSGSGETQYF,TGTGCCAGCAGCCCCCTTAGCGGGAGTGGGGAGACCCAGTACTTC